The rows below give T cell receptor beta chains drawn from one sample of a study of blood T cell repertoires in COVID-19. Here immunoSEQ multiplex PCR was the method, and the copy in TCRdb shows in-frame clones only, minus some. The sample has some 320,000 clones; over 85% are singletons. Source material: PBMCs or T cells enriched from blood (not recorded which). These receptors were collected from a man between 60 and 70 years old who had recovered from COVID-19. Each CDR3 is given with its conserved first and last residue. Fields, in order: clone size, D gene, V gene, J gene, CDR3 DNA, CDR3 protein. D genes are given only for firm matches. A clone size is listed for some rows: how often the clone was seen (once, few, many), or a class if it is expanded.

clone_size: .
d_call: TRBD1
v_call: TRBV19
j_call: TRBJ1-2
cdr3_nt: TGTGCCAGTAGTCCAATTGGGACAGGGGGAGACTATGGCTACACCTTC
cdr3_aa: CASSPIGTGGDYGYTF

clone_size: once
d_call: TRBD2
v_call: TRBV3-1/TRBV3-2
j_call: TRBJ2-1
cdr3_nt: TGTGCCACCACTAGCGGGGGTGGCGATGAGCAGTTCTTC
cdr3_aa: CATTSGGGDEQFF

clone_size: .
d_call: .
v_call: TRBV6-5
j_call: TRBJ1-3
cdr3_nt: TGTGCCAGCCGTCCGGGAACTGGAAACACCATATATTTT
cdr3_aa: CASRPGTGNTIYF

clone_size: .
d_call: .
v_call: TRBV14
j_call: TRBJ2-7
cdr3_nt: TGTGCCAGCAGCAACAGTCTCCTCTACGAGCAGTACTTC
cdr3_aa: CASSNSLLYEQYF

clone_size: .
d_call: TRBD1
v_call: TRBV5-1
j_call: TRBJ1-2
cdr3_nt: TGCGCCAGCAGCCTCGGACAGGGCAACTATGGCTACACCTTC
cdr3_aa: CASSLGQGNYGYTF

clone_size: .
d_call: .
v_call: TRBV5-6
j_call: TRBJ1-5
cdr3_nt: TGTGCCAGCAGCTTACAGGGTATAAATCAGCCCCAGCATTTT
cdr3_aa: CASSLQGINQPQHF

clone_size: .
d_call: .
v_call: TRBV12-3/TRBV12-4
j_call: TRBJ1-4
cdr3_nt: TGTGCCAGCAGGAGACAGAATGAAAAACTGTTTTTT
cdr3_aa: CASRRQNEKLFF

clone_size: .
d_call: TRBD1
v_call: TRBV5-8
j_call: TRBJ2-7
cdr3_nt: TGTGCCAGCAGCGGCGGGACAGGCGCCTACGAGCAGTACTTC
cdr3_aa: CASSGGTGAYEQYF

clone_size: .
d_call: TRBD1
v_call: TRBV25-1
j_call: TRBJ1-4
cdr3_nt: TGTGCCAGCAGGTTCTCGGGACAGATTGAAAAACTGTTTTTT
cdr3_aa: CASRFSGQIEKLFF

clone_size: .
d_call: .
v_call: TRBV7-3
j_call: TRBJ2-1
cdr3_nt: TGTGCCAGCAGCTCCTTAGCGGCTTCCTACAATGAGCAGTTCTTC
cdr3_aa: CASSSLAASYNEQFF

clone_size: .
d_call: TRBD2
v_call: TRBV4-2
j_call: TRBJ2-3
cdr3_nt: TGTGCCAGCAGCCAAGATTTACAGCGGGGGGGGGCTGATACGCAGTATTTT
cdr3_aa: CASSQDLQRGGADTQYF

clone_size: .
d_call: TRBD1
v_call: TRBV19
j_call: TRBJ1-5
cdr3_nt: TGTGCCAGTATGGGGACAGGGGGCGTTTGGAATCAGCCCCAGCATTTT
cdr3_aa: CASMGTGGVWNQPQHF

clone_size: .
d_call: TRBD1
v_call: TRBV3-1/TRBV3-2
j_call: TRBJ1-3
cdr3_nt: TGTGCCAGCAGCCGGCGGGACAGGGTATTAGGAAACACCATATATTTT
cdr3_aa: CASSRRDRVLGNTIYF

clone_size: .
d_call: TRBD2
v_call: TRBV30
j_call: TRBJ2-1
cdr3_nt: TGTGCCTGGAGCCCTACTAGCGTAGGTGAGCAGTTCTTC
cdr3_aa: CAWSPTSVGEQFF

clone_size: .
d_call: .
v_call: TRBV5-5
j_call: TRBJ1-1
cdr3_nt: TGTGCCAGCAGCTTTGTGTTCAGTCACACAGAAGCTTTCTTT
cdr3_aa: CASSFVFSHTEAFF

clone_size: .
d_call: .
v_call: TRBV7-2
j_call: TRBJ2-3
cdr3_nt: TGTGCCAGCAGCTCAGGGGGGCCGGGAGATACGCAGTATTTT
cdr3_aa: CASSSGGPGDTQYF

clone_size: .
d_call: .
v_call: TRBV12-2
j_call: TRBJ2-3
cdr3_nt: TGTGCAAGTCGCCCCTGGACTAGCGGGGGGCCCGCTACCACAGATACGCAGTATTTT
cdr3_aa: CASRPWTSGGPATTDTQYF

clone_size: .
d_call: .
v_call: TRBV7-6
j_call: TRBJ1-5
cdr3_nt: TGTGCCAGCAGCTCCAATAGCAATCAGCCCCAGCATTTT
cdr3_aa: CASSSNSNQPQHF

clone_size: few
d_call: .
v_call: TRBV7-9
j_call: TRBJ1-1
cdr3_nt: TGTGCCAGCAGGTATTTAGACACTGAAGCTTTCTTT
cdr3_aa: CASRYLDTEAFF

clone_size: .
d_call: .
v_call: TRBV27
j_call: TRBJ1-3
cdr3_nt: TGTGCCAGCAGTTTTGCGGGTTGGGGAAACACCATATATTTT
cdr3_aa: CASSFAGWGNTIYF

clone_size: .
d_call: TRBD1
v_call: TRBV7-2
j_call: TRBJ1-1
cdr3_nt: TGTGCCAGCAGCCCGCACCATGGGACAGGGGGTAGGGCTTTCTTT
cdr3_aa: CASSPHHGTGGRAFF

clone_size: .
d_call: .
v_call: TRBV4-3
j_call: TRBJ2-7
cdr3_nt: TGCGCCAGCAGCCAAGAATGGGCCGTCCCCTACGAGCAGTACTTC
cdr3_aa: CASSQEWAVPYEQYF

clone_size: .
d_call: .
v_call: TRBV11-3
j_call: TRBJ1-5
cdr3_nt: TGTGCCAGCAGCTGGGGGAGGGATCAGCCCCAGCATTTT
cdr3_aa: CASSWGRDQPQHF

clone_size: .
d_call: .
v_call: TRBV12-5
j_call: TRBJ2-1
cdr3_nt: TGTGCTAGTGGTTTGCCAGAGGGCTACACGGAAAATGAGCAGTTCTTC
cdr3_aa: CASGLPEGYTENEQFF

clone_size: .
d_call: .
v_call: TRBV19
j_call: TRBJ2-2
cdr3_nt: TGTGCCAGTAGTAGCGCTCAGGGTGGCGGGGAGCTGTTTTTT
cdr3_aa: CASSSAQGGGELFF

clone_size: once
d_call: .
v_call: TRBV29-1
j_call: TRBJ1-6
cdr3_nt: TGCAGCGTATTACTAGGGGGTAATTCACCCCTCCACTTT
cdr3_aa: CSVLLGGNSPLHF

clone_size: .
d_call: .
v_call: TRBV7-6
j_call: TRBJ1-1
cdr3_nt: TGTGCCAGCAGCTTCAGGGCTGAAGCTTTCTTT
cdr3_aa: CASSFRAEAFF

clone_size: .
d_call: TRBD1
v_call: TRBV18
j_call: TRBJ2-2
cdr3_nt: TGTGCCAGCTCACCGCCCTCTAGGACAGGGCGACCCGGGGAGCTGTTTTTT
cdr3_aa: CASSPPSRTGRPGELFF

clone_size: .
d_call: .
v_call: TRBV10-3
j_call: TRBJ1-1
cdr3_nt: TGTGCCACCTCCGGGACAACCCGGGAGAACACTGAAGCTTTCTTT
cdr3_aa: CATSGTTRENTEAFF

clone_size: .
d_call: TRBD2
v_call: TRBV5-1
j_call: TRBJ2-1
cdr3_nt: TGCGCCAGCAGACAAGGACTAGCGGGATCTAATGAGCAGTTCTTC
cdr3_aa: CASRQGLAGSNEQFF

clone_size: .
d_call: TRBD2
v_call: TRBV2
j_call: TRBJ2-3
cdr3_nt: TGTGCCAGCAGTTCGGGAGGGAGAGATACGCAGTATTTT
cdr3_aa: CASSSGGRDTQYF

clone_size: .
d_call: .
v_call: TRBV7-2
j_call: TRBJ2-2
cdr3_nt: TGTGCCAGCAGGGAGGTCGGCACGAACACCGGGGAGCTGTTTTTT
cdr3_aa: CASREVGTNTGELFF